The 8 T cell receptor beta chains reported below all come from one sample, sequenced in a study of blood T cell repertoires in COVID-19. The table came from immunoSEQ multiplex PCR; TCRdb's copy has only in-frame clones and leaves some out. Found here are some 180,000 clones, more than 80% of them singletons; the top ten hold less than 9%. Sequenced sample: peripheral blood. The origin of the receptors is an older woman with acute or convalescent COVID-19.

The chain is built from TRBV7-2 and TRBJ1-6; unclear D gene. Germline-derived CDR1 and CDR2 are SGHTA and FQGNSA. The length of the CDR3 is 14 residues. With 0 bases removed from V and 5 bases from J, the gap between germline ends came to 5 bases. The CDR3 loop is CASSLARDNSPLHF. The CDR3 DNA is TGTGCCAGCAGCTTAGCCCGAGATAATTCACCCCTCCACTTT. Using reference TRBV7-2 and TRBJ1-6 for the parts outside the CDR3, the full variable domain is GAGVSQSPSNKVTEKGKDVELRCDPISGHTALYWYRQSLGQGLEFLIYFQGNSAPDKSGLPSDRFSAERTGGSVSTLTIQRTQQEDSAVYLCASSLARDNSPLHFGNGTRLTVT.

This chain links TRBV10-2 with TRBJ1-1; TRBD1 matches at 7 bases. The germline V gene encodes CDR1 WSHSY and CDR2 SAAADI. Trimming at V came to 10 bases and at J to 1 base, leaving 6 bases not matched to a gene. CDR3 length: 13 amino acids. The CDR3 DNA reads TGCGCCACCGCGGGACAGCCGAACACTGAAGCTTTCTTT. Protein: CATAGQPNTEAFF.

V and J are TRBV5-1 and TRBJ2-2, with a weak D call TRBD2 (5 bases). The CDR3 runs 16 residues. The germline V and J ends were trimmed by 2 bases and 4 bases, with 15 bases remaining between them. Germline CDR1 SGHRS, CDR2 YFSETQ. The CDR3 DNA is TGCGCCAGCAGCTTTAAGGGTTTGGCGGGCACCGGGGAGCTGTTTTTT. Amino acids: CASSFKGLAGTGELFF.

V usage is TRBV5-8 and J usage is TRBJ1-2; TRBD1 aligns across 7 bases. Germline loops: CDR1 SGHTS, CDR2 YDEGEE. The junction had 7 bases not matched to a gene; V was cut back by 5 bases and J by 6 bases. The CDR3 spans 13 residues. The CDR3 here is CASRLDRSHGYTF. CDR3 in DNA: TGTGCCAGCAGACTGGACAGGAGCCATGGCTACACCTTC.

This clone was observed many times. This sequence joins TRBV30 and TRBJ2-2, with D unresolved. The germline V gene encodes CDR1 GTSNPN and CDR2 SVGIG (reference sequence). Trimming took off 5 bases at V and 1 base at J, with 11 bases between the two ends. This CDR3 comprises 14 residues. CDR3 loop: CAWLADMNTGELFF. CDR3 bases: TGTGCCTGGTTGGCAGATATGAACACCGGGGAGCTGTTTTTT.

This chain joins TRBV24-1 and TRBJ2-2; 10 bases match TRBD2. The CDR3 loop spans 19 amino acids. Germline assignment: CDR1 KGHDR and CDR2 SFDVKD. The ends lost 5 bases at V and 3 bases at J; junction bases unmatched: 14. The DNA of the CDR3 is TGTGCCACCAGTGCAGGGCTAGCGGGAGAGTCTGGGCACACCGGGGAGCTGTTTTTT. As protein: CATSAGLAGESGHTGELFF.

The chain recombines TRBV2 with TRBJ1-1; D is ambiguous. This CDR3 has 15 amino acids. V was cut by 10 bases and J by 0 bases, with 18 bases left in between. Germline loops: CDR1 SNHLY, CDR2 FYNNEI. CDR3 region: CATSPWAGMNTEAFF. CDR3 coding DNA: TGTGCCACCAGCCCCTGGGCGGGTATGAACACTGAAGCTTTCTTT. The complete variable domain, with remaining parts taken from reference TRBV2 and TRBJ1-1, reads EPEVTQTPSHQVTQMGQEVILRCVPISNHLYFYWYRQILGQKVEFLVSFYNNEISEKSEIFDDQFSVERPDGSNFTLKIRSTKLEDSAMYFCATSPWAGMNTEAFFGQGTRLTVV.

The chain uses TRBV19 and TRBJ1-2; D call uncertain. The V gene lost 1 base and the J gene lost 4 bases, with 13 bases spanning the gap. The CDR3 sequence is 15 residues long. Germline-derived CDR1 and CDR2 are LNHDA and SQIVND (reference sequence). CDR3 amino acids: CASSIGQLPVYGYTF. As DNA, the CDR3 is TGTGCCAGTAGTATAGGGCAGTTACCCGTCTATGGCTACACCTTC. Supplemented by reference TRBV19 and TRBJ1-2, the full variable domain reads DGGITQSPKYLFRKEGQNVTLSCEQNLNHDAMYWYRQDPGQGLRLIYYSQIVNDFQKGDIAEGYSVSREKKESFPLTVTSAQKNPTAFYLCASSIGQLPVYGYTFGSGTRLTVV.